This TCR beta chain is from a study of T cell responses to AZD1222 COVID-19 vaccine (dated by TCRdb to the early 2020s). For the wider study: A total of 230 to 250 trial participants underwent TCR sequencing, of whom under 220 had received two doses of AZD1222 and about 25 had received two doses of the MenACWY control vaccine. Trial participants were enrolled by age into subgroups of 18-55, 56-69 and 70-plus years, and around 150, 28 and 57 TCR-sequenced participants, respectively, were included in these subgroups. Overall results and qualifications from the work: After two AZD1222 doses, spike-specific TCR breadth and depth were significantly higher than at day 0 and than in MenACWY recipients. Because no day 14 peak-response samples were available, repertoires were characterized only after the peak T cell response. Participants were mostly white British and included more females than males, and it was suggested by the authors that clonal diversity may have been underestimated. Vaccine-associated CD4 TCRs spanned the whole spike protein, with dominant responses in regions 160-218 and 743-854. Conclusions about previously exposed vaccinees are limited because only a handful of AZD1222 recipients were SARS-CoV-2 seropositive at baseline. In the small 56-69-year group, the increase in depth fell short of significance, most likely because of low power. Reportedly, almost half of the unique spike-specific TCRs recognized epitopes lying outside the regions that are mutated in the B.1.351 and B.1.1.7 variants.

The CDR3 regions of human TCRbeta chains were subjected to immunosequencing. Regarding the original processing steps: TCRs in the repertoires were compared against a reference library of SARS-CoV-2-specific TCRs that had been generated with the MIRA antigen-specificity platform. Breadth meant the fraction of unique TCRs that were SARS-CoV-2-associated, whereas depth meant the fraction of total T cells that were SARS-CoV-2-associated. Each spike-specific TCR was assigned to its reactive spike region and to a CD4 or CD8 class using the MIRA data. Log10-transformed breadth and depth values were compared by one-way ANOVA with Sidak's multiple comparisons tests. What TCRdb holds here is the immuneACCESS table cut down to in-frame rearrangements. Part of the clones is not present; checked against another copy, under half of the missing clones reflect an unresolved V gene, and the others are unexplained. From that table come the V and J calls and clone size; the DNA was used to work out D and trimming. Present in this sample are 85,000 to 90,000 clones, roughly 89% of which were seen just once. The ten biggest clones cover around 5% of the sample.

V and J are truncated by 0 bases and 14 bases respectively, leaving an intervening sequence of 7 bases. From the cysteine up to the phenylalanine, the CDR3 has a length of 9 residues. Only CDR3 DNA is held: 27 bases, read in frame from base 1. Reading the germline V gene (reference sequence) gives CDR1 DFQATT and CDR2 SNEGSKA. Reading the label with the study, this specimen's time point is: about 28 days (+/-7) after the second vaccine dose. Because spike-specific TCR depth and breadth did not differ between the two schedules, AZD1222 recipients who got a second dose at roughly 4 weeks were pooled with those who got a second dose at roughly 12 weeks. Vaccinee samples were obtained from the UK trials COV001 and COV002, which included a single-blind randomized controlled phase 2/3 trial of AZD1222 (ChAdOx1 nCoV-19) in healthy adults. Trial participant PBMC samples were collected at day 0 and day 28 after the second dose for TCRbeta chain sequencing.

As concerns this clone: Its antigen specificity is not known. No base qualities exist here, and no much larger clone lies one base off it.

This specimen consisted of peripheral blood, obtained 28 days after the second AZD1222 dose. The chain couples TRBV20-1 to TRBJ1-2; the D gene is perhaps TRBD1, from 6 matching bases. The receptor was derived from an adult who received the AZD1222 COVID-19 vaccine. The DNA reads TGCAGTGCTAGAGATCAGGGGACCTTC. Its translation reads: CSARDQGTF.